This record concerns one T cell receptor beta chain sequence. Its cognate antigen is unknown. This record belongs to a study of Graves' ophthalmopathy and Graves' hyperthyroidism. Study at large: Researchers classed hyperthyroidism as stable given no ophthalmopathy within 18 months of follow-up. Study outcomes and limitations: In blood appeared most of the expanded thyroid clonotypes whose frequency exceeded 0.001. The model flagged ophthalmopathy progression at 65% to 71% sensitivity and 72% to 80% specificity.

Amplified TCR beta CDR3 regions were obtained using RNA transcripts as template. The first round was an RT-PCR with HTBI primers, and the second round was a multiplex PCR. TCRdb passed the multiplex PCR reads through MiXCR, listing each CDR3 protein once. The table has about 550,000 distinct CDR3 sequences, about 35% seen once. Exclusion covered patients with other autoimmune diseases or uncontrolled infections (as well as pregnancy or lactation). The CDR3 is 16 residues long. The germline V gene has CDR1 MGHRA and CDR2 YSYEKL. J gave up 2 bases and V 2 bases, and 5 bases lay outside the gene matches.

The clonotype comes from an adult man with Graves' hyperthyroidism. Sample: peripheral blood or thyroid tissue (not recorded which). This sequence joins TRBV4-1 and TRBJ2-7; TRBD2 agrees at 11 bases. The CDR3 DNA reads as TGCGCCAGCAGCCAACTTATAGCGGGAGGGACCTACGAGCAGTACTTC. It codes for CASSQLIAGGTYEQYF.